Below are 27 T cell receptor beta chains sequenced from a single sample in a study of Graves' ophthalmopathy and Graves' hyperthyroidism. RNA served as the template for amplifying TCR beta CDR3 regions. First-round RT-PCR relied on HTBI primers, and a second-round multiplex PCR came next. Each CDR3 protein is one row after TCRdb ran MiXCR on the multiplex PCR reads. The sample gives some 370,000 distinct CDR3 sequences, 17% of which show up once; 2.4% is in the top ten. Sequencing input: peripheral blood. These receptors were obtained from an adult woman with stable Graves' hyperthyroidism.

In the case of this clonotype: A much bigger clone sits one base away, suggesting this may be a read error. CDR3 DNA: TGTGCCAGCAGTCCGGGGTCGGTGGAGACCCGGTACTTC. Its translation: CASSPGSVETRYF. The chain couples TRBV12-3 or TRBV12-4 to TRBJ2-5; TRBD2 is a possible D gene (5 bases). This CDR3 region has 13 residues.

The chain couples TRBV28 to TRBJ2-7; 8 positions match TRBD1. Germline CDR1 MDHEN, CDR2 SYDVKM. CDR3 size: 17 residues. Trimming removed 6 bases from V and 2 bases from J; junction bases left unmatched: 15. Here the CDR3 DNA reads TGTGCCAGCAGCCCTTGGACAGGGCGGGGCAAAGCCTACGAGCAGTACTTC. As protein: CASSPWTGRGKAYEQYF. The variable domain in full, completed from reference TRBV28 and TRBJ2-7, reads DVKVTQSSRYLVKRTGEKVFLECVQDMDHENMFWYRQDPGLGLRLIYFSYDVKMKEKGDIPEGYSVSREKKERFSLILESASTNQTSMYLCASSPWTGRGKAYEQYFGPGTRLTVT.

The rearrangement uses TRBV28 and TRBJ1-1; 7 positions agree with TRBD1. This CDR3 comprises 15 residues. Germline loops: CDR1 MDHEN, CDR2 SYDVKM. After removal of 4 bases from V and 1 base from J, the junction contained 6 bases not matched to a gene. CDR3 sequence: CASSSRGDRNTEAFF. In DNA, the CDR3 is TGTGCCAGCAGTTCGAGGGGGGACAGGAACACTGAAGCTTTCTTT.

The chain joins TRBV6-2 or TRBV6-3 to TRBJ1-2, with TRBD1 matching 10 bases. V was pared by 2 bases and J by 1 base, with 13 bases of the junction left unmatched. This CDR3 is built from 19 residues. The germline V gene has CDR1 MNHEY and CDR2 SVGEGT. The CDR3 coding sequence is TGTGCCAGCAGTTACGCTCGCGGCGGGACAGGGGCCAATAACTATGGCTACACCTTC. Translating it yields CASSYARGGTGANNYGYTF.

This clonotype was picked up many times. The chain carries TRBV10-3 and TRBJ2-5, with D possibly TRBD1 on 8 matching bases. V dropped 4 bases and J dropped 5 bases, with 17 bases sitting between them. Germline CDR1 ENHRY, CDR2 SYGVKD. This CDR3 is built from 15 residues. DNA of the CDR3: TGTGCCATCAGTGTTACCGACAGGGGAGGGGAGACCCAGTACTTC. This encodes CAISVTDRGGETQYF.

This clonotype was detected many times. This rearrangement joins TRBV6-2 or TRBV6-3 to TRBJ2-4; TRBD1 matches at 7 bases. Losses at the gene ends were 8 bases for V and 0 bases for J; bases not matched to a gene: 10. The CDR3 has 16 residues. Germline-derived CDR1 and CDR2 are MNHEY and SVGEGT. In DNA, the CDR3 is TGTGCCAGCTGGGGTTTAGGGGGCGAAGCCAAAAACATTCAGTACTTC. Protein product: CASWGLGGEAKNIQYF.

In this sample, this clonotype turned up many times. V is TRBV6-9 and J is TRBJ2-7; 16 bases line up with TRBD2. The V segment lost 5 bases and the J segment 0 bases; nucleotides outside the gene matches: 19. The CDR3 has 22 amino acids. CDR1 is MNHGY, CDR2 SVAAGI, per germline. As DNA, the CDR3 is TGTGCCAGCAGTCCCAACCGCCCTCGGGGACTAGCGGGAGGGAATAACTCCTACGAGCAGTACTTC. It yields the protein CASSPNRPRGLAGGNNSYEQYF.

This clonotype was observed at least ten times. The chain uses TRBV6-6 and TRBJ1-1; D unclear. V lost 6 bases to trimming and J lost 0 bases, with 8 bases between them. Germline values: CDR1 MNHNY, CDR2 SVGAGI (reference sequence). This CDR3 is 13 amino acids long. The CDR3 DNA is TGTGCCAGCAGACTCCGAGTGAACACTGAAGCTTTCTTT. Translating gives CASRLRVNTEAFF.

At least ten counts were recorded for this clonotype. V usage is TRBV7-2 and J usage is TRBJ2-5; D is uncertain. This CDR3 is built from 15 residues. CDR1 is SGHTA, CDR2 FQGNSA, per germline. V shed 3 bases and J shed 4 bases, with 15 bases lying between them. CDR3 in amino acids: CASSFISSPIETQYF. The CDR3 DNA sequence: TGTGCCAGCAGCTTTATAAGTAGCCCAATAGAGACCCAGTACTTC. The whole variable domain, remainder taken from reference TRBV7-2 and TRBJ2-5, is GAGVSQSPSNKVTEKGKDVELRCDPISGHTALYWYRQSLGQGLEFLIYFQGNSAPDKSGLPSDRFSAERTGGSVSTLTIQRTQQEDSAVYLCASSFISSPIETQYFGPGTRLLVL.

In this sample, this clonotype turned up many times. The chain joins TRBV6-5 to TRBJ2-2, with D possibly matching TRBD1 (5 bases). Germline V lookup: CDR1 MNHEY, CDR2 SVGAGI. The CDR3 spans 15 residues. The V gene lost 6 bases and the J gene lost 6 bases, with 17 bases spanning the gap. The CDR3 sequence: CASRPRATGAGELFF. The CDR3 nucleotides are TGTGCCAGCAGACCCAGGGCAACCGGAGCCGGGGAGCTGTTTTTT.

This clonotype was found many times. This chain links TRBV30 with TRBJ1-1; D is perhaps TRBD1 (6 bases). Deletions cut 1 base from V and 8 bases from J, with 20 bases between. The CDR3 sequence is 15 residues long. CDR1 and CDR2 from the germline V gene are GTSNPN and SVGIG (reference sequence). The CDR3: CAWSGVLDTTGEAFF. DNA for the CDR3: TGTGCCTGGAGTGGAGTGTTGGACACTACAGGGGAAGCTTTCTTT.

CDR3 DNA: TGTGCCAGCAGAAGACTAGCGGGGGGTACCTCACAGTACTTC. Its translation: CASRRLAGGTSQYF. The rearrangement links TRBV12-3 or TRBV12-4 to TRBJ2-5; 13 bases map to TRBD2. The CDR3 runs to 14 residues. V gave up 6 bases and J gave up 11 bases; unmatched junction bases: 9.

This clonotype was seen at least ten times. The J gene is TRBJ2-7, the V gene TRBV6-2 or TRBV6-3, with D perhaps TRBD1 or TRBD2 (5 bases each). V dropped 0 bases and J dropped 1 base, with 13 bases sitting between them. Germline V gives CDR1 MNHEY, CDR2 SVGEGT. The CDR3 is 16 residues long. CDR3 coding DNA: TGTGCCAGCAGTTACTCGTTCCAGGGACGGTCCTACGAGCAGTACTTC. Its protein product is CASSYSFQGRSYEQYF.

This clonotype was detected many times. The rearrangement uses TRBV29-1 and TRBJ2-2, with TRBD2 matching over 7 bases. The germline gives CDR1 SQVTM, CDR2 ANQGSEA. This CDR3 region has 12 residues. Trimming cost V 5 bases and J 5 bases; bases outside gene matches: 2. The CDR3 reads CSVRGRTGELFF. The CDR3 DNA sequence: TGCAGCGTTCGCGGGAGAACCGGGGAGCTGTTTTTT.

This clonotype was detected ten times or more. The chain recombines TRBV3-1 with TRBJ2-5; 8 nucleotides line up with TRBD1. This CDR3 has 14 residues. V shed 1 base, J shed 5 bases, and the junction held 3 bases outside the gene matches. Germline V gene data show CDR1 as LGHDT and CDR2 as YNNKEL (reference sequence). This chain's CDR3 is CASSQAGQGETQYF. Written as DNA, the CDR3 is TGTGCCAGCAGCCAAGCCGGACAGGGCGAGACCCAGTACTTC.

This chain connects TRBV12-3 or TRBV12-4 to TRBJ2-2, with no clear D. The CDR3 consists of 12 residues. Trimming cost V 7 bases and J 6 bases, with 9 bases left between them. The CDR3 nucleotides read TGTGCCAGCACTTACCGGTCCGGGGAGCTGTTTTTT. This translates into CASTYRSGELFF.

This clonotype was detected ten times or more. CDR3 sequence (DNA): TGTGCCAGCAGCCTTGGGACAAGGAAAGACTACGAGCAGTACTTC. As protein: CASSLGTRKDYEQYF. The V and J genes are TRBV12-3 or TRBV12-4 and TRBJ2-7; D perhaps matches TRBD1 (6 bases). The CDR3 extends over 15 amino acids. V was cut by 6 bases and J by 3 bases, with 18 bases left in between.

The chain recombines TRBV28 with TRBJ2-5, with 9 bases identical to TRBD2. Germline V CDR1 and CDR2: MDHEN, SYDVKM. There are 14 residues in the CDR3. Trimming took 10 bases from V and 4 from J; bases not matched to a gene: 10. CDR3 in DNA: TGTGCCACTGTTGGCGGGAGGGCCAGAGAGACCCAGTACTTC. Translating it yields CATVGGRARETQYF.

This clonotype was observed many times. The rearrangement links TRBV28 to TRBJ2-7; D perhaps matches TRBD1 (6 bases). The CDR3 extends over 15 amino acids. The germline gives CDR1 MDHEN, CDR2 SYDVKM. V gave up 2 bases and J gave up 2 bases, with 13 bases separating them. CDR3 sequence: CASSLPQGSTYEQYF. The CDR3 bases are TGTGCCAGCAGTTTACCCCAGGGGTCGACCTACGAGCAGTACTTC.

At least ten counts were recorded for this clonotype. The DNA for the CDR3 is TGCGCCAGCAGCTTGGGGCCCAGACAGGACTACGAGCAGTACTTC. Encoded protein: CASSLGPRQDYEQYF. The rearrangement joins TRBV5-1 to TRBJ2-7; D perhaps matches TRBD1 (6 bases). CDR1 is SGHRS, CDR2 YFSETQ, per germline. Trimming stripped 0 bases from V and 3 bases from J, with 13 bases between. This CDR3 has 15 residues. The full variable domain, with the rest looked up from reference TRBV5-1 and TRBJ2-7, is KAGVTQTPRYLIKTRGQQVTLSCSPISGHRSVSWYQQTPGQGLQFLFEYFSETQRNKGNFPGRFSGRQFSNSRSEMNVSTLELGDSALYLCASSLGPRQDYEQYFGPGTRLTVT.

This clonotype has ten or more counts. The rearrangement joins TRBV6-5 to TRBJ2-5; maybe TRBD1 (6 bases). The CDR3 totals 13 residues. Trimming took 6 bases from V and 5 from J, leaving 13 bases between them. Germline V gives CDR1 MNHEY, CDR2 SVGAGI. In nucleotides, the CDR3 is TGTGCCAGCAGATGGGGGCCGTGGGAGACCCAGTACTTC. Its translation is CASRWGPWETQYF.

This clonotype has just a few counts. The gene calls are TRBV10-3 and TRBJ1-2; possibly TRBD1 for D (5 bases). The V and J ends lost 8 bases and 2 bases respectively, with 12 bases between them. Germline-derived CDR1 and CDR2 are ENHRY and SYGVKD. This CDR3 region has 13 residues. The CDR3, as DNA: TGTGCCATCGCCCCGGGACCGAACTATGGCTACACCTTC. It translates to CAIAPGPNYGYTF.

This clonotype was picked up a small number of times. At one end the junction does not follow the germline gene, possibly because of a read error. The genes are TRBV30 and TRBJ1-1, with TRBD1 as a possible D gene (5 bases). Per germline, CDR1 GTSNPN and CDR2 SVGIG (reference sequence). The CDR3 length is 15 residues. The CDR3 DNA sequence: TGTGCCTGGAGTGTAGTGGGGACTCCGAGCGCTGATGCTTTCTTT. It codes for CAWSVVGTPSADAFF.

This clonotype was counted ten times or more. CDR3 nucleotides: TGTGCCACCTACGACAGGGCTTTTAACTATGGCTACACCTTC. It codes for CATYDRAFNYGYTF. The genes are TRBV28 and TRBJ1-2; 7 positions match TRBD1. This CDR3 is 14 amino acids long. CDR1 is MDHEN, CDR2 SYDVKM, per germline. Losses at the gene ends were 10 bases for V and 1 base for J; bases not matched to a gene: 9.

In its sample, this clonotype was seen many times. The genes are TRBV12-5 and TRBJ1-1; no clear D. V lost 7 bases and J lost 7, with 13 bases in between. CDR3 length: 12 residues. Germline-derived CDR1 and CDR2 are LGHNT and FRNRAP. The CDR3, as DNA: TGTGCTAGTGCTTCTGAGGGTCATGAAGCTTTCTTT. It translates to CASASEGHEAFF.

Points on this clonotype: One junction end disagrees with the germline gene, perhaps due to a read error. The chain employs TRBV12-3 or TRBV12-4 and TRBJ2-2, with D perhaps assigned TRBD1 or TRBD2 (5 bases each). This CDR3 is 15 amino acids long. Written as DNA, the CDR3 is TGTGCCAGCAGCAAAGGGGACCCGAACACCGGGGATCTGTTTTTT. It specifies CASSKGDPNTGDLFF.

This clonotype was found a few times. The gene calls are TRBV3-1 and TRBJ1-2; TRBD1 matches at 12 bases. Trimming at V came to 4 bases and at J to 12 bases, leaving 12 bases not matched to a gene. The CDR3 runs 15 residues. Germline V gives CDR1 LGHDT, CDR2 YNNKEL (reference sequence). The CDR3 sequence is CASSPSRDRGPGNTF. DNA of the CDR3: TGTGCCAGCAGCCCCAGTAGGGACAGGGGGCCCGGGAACACCTTC.